These 30 T cell receptor beta chains were all obtained from the same sample, sequenced in a study of T-cell memory formation after mild COVID-19. TCRdb re-derived calls from the 5' RACE reads in MiXCR, one entry per CDR3 protein. The data show about 340,000 distinct CDR3 sequences, approximately 21% seen once. The source material was PBMCs or a T cell subset sorted from them (not recorded which). These receptor sequences come from an adult woman who had mild COVID-19 (a few samples of this study predate the infection). Cell type and time point are not known.

The chain carries TRBV10-3 and TRBJ1-2; 8 bases agree with TRBD1. CDR1 and CDR2 (germline): ENHRY, SYGVKD. The V gene end was trimmed by 7 bases and the J gene end by 7 bases; junction bases not matched to a gene: 5. The CDR3 length is 12 residues. The CDR3 region is CAIKQGASGYTF. The DNA for the CDR3 is TGTGCCATCAAGCAGGGGGCGAGTGGCTACACCTTC.

This clonotype was counted only a few times. V usage is TRBV7-9 and J usage is TRBJ2-3, with 7 bases matching TRBD2. Trimming removed 4 bases from V and 2 bases from J; junction bases left unmatched: 9. Germline values: CDR1 SEHNR, CDR2 FQNEAQ (reference sequence). This CDR3 region has 16 residues. The CDR3 region is CASSSLLAEDTDTQYF. The CDR3 DNA sequence: TGTGCCAGCAGCTCTCTCCTAGCGGAAGACACAGATACGCAGTATTTT.

This clonotype was seen only a few times. The V gene is TRBV7-3, the J gene TRBJ2-7, with TRBD2 identical over 8 bases. The CDR3 totals 17 residues. Germline CDR1 reads SGHTA; CDR2 reads FQGTGA. The ends lost 5 bases at V and 2 bases at J; junction bases unmatched: 14. This CDR3 reads CASSLGGSSGRPYEQYF. The CDR3 DNA sequence: TGTGCCAGCAGCCTAGGGGGGTCTAGCGGGCGCCCCTACGAGCAGTACTTC.

Only one count was recorded for this clonotype. This chain joins TRBV20-1 and TRBJ1-5; D might be TRBD1 (5 bases). There are 17 residues in the CDR3. Germline CDR1 and CDR2: DFQATT and SNEGSKA (reference sequence). The V gene lost 0 bases and the J gene lost 7 bases, with 22 bases spanning the gap. CDR3 in DNA: TGCAGTGCTAGAGATCGTCTGAGGGGTGGGGTTTGGCAGCCCCAGCATTTT. The encoded protein is CSARDRLRGGVWQPQHF.

This clonotype was counted a few times. The V call is TRBV20-1, the J call TRBJ2-1; possible D gene TRBD2, 5 bases. In germline, CDR1 is DFQATT, CDR2 SNEGSKA (reference sequence). The V gene lost 5 bases and the J gene lost 9 bases, with 8 bases spanning the gap. The CDR3 is 10 amino acids. This chain's CDR3 is CSALRGEQFF. The CDR3 bases are TGCAGTGCTTTACGGGGTGAGCAGTTCTTC.

The chain couples TRBV7-2 to TRBJ1-5, with D possibly TRBD1 on 5 matching bases. CDR1 is SGHTA, CDR2 FQGNSA, per germline. The CDR3 is 14 amino acids. With 5 bases removed from V and 7 bases from J, the gap between germline ends came to 15 bases. The chain's CDR3 is CASSLQTAGQPQHF. The CDR3 DNA reads as TGTGCCAGCAGCCTTCAGACAGCGGGACAGCCCCAGCATTTT.

This clonotype was seen a handful of times. This chain joins TRBV5-1 and TRBJ2-5; D possibly corresponds to TRBD2 (5 bases). CDR1 is SGHRS, CDR2 YFSETQ, per germline. With 2 bases removed from V and 0 bases from J, the gap between germline ends came to 14 bases. The CDR3 spans 16 residues. For the CDR3, the DNA is TGCGCCAGCAGCTTACCCAGAGGGTCATACCAAGAGACCCAGTACTTC. It specifies CASSLPRGSYQETQYF.

The chain recombines TRBV12-3 or TRBV12-4 with TRBJ2-7; weak D call: TRBD2 (6 bases). The CDR3 contains 14 residues. V was pared by 7 bases and J by 5 bases, with 18 bases between. CDR3 nucleotide sequence: TGTGCCAGCAAAGACCGGGGGTCGGTCGACGAGCAGTACTTC. Translation gives CASKDRGSVDEQYF.

This clonotype has only a few counts. This chain uses TRBV5-1 with TRBJ2-5; possibly TRBD1 or TRBD2 for D (6 bases each). CDR3 size: 14 residues. With 1 base removed from V and 4 bases from J, the gap between germline ends came to 11 bases. Per germline, CDR1 SGHRS and CDR2 YFSETQ. The CDR3 here is CASSLRGLAETQYF. CDR3 DNA: TGCGCCAGCAGCTTGCGGGGGCTTGCAGAGACCCAGTACTTC.

This chain joins TRBV7-9 and TRBJ1-4; a possible D gene is TRBD1 (6 bases). V was pared by 6 bases and J by 4 bases, with 12 bases between. The CDR3 sequence is 14 residues long. Germline V gives CDR1 SEHNR, CDR2 FQNEAQ (reference sequence). The CDR3 DNA follows: TGTGCCAGCAGTGAGGGACATGGTAATGAAAAACTGTTTTTT. As protein: CASSEGHGNEKLFF.

The chain is built from TRBV30 and TRBJ1-1; perhaps TRBD1 as D (5 bases). Trimming took 1 base from V and 11 from J, leaving 11 bases between them. Germline V gives CDR1 GTSNPN, CDR2 SVGIG (reference sequence). The CDR3 is 11 residues long. CDR3 protein: CAWSDRGLAFF. The CDR3 DNA reads as TGTGCCTGGAGTGACCGGGGACTGGCTTTCTTT.

This clonotype has just a few counts. The rearrangement links TRBV15 to TRBJ2-4, with 11 bases identical to TRBD2. CDR1 is LNHNV and CDR2 is YYDKDF in the germline V gene (reference sequence). V gave up 1 base and J gave up 0 bases; unmatched junction bases: 5. This CDR3 region has 18 residues. The CDR3 nucleotides read TGTGCCACCAGCAGAGTAGCGGGGGGGCCGATAGCCAAAAACATTCAGTACTTC. It encodes CATSRVAGGPIAKNIQYF.

CDR3 loop: CASSFGAGMGPGELFF. In DNA, the CDR3 is TGCGCCAGCAGCTTCGGGGCAGGAATGGGACCCGGGGAGCTGTTTTTT. This sequence joins TRBV5-1 and TRBJ2-2; D may be TRBD1 or TRBD2 (5 bases each). V was trimmed by 2 bases and J by 6 bases, leaving 17 bases between them. The CDR3 spans 16 residues. Germline lookup yields CDR1 SGHRS and CDR2 YFSETQ. Combining the CDR3 with reference TRBV5-1 and TRBJ2-2 gives the whole variable domain KAGVTQTPRYLIKTRGQQVTLSCSPISGHRSVSWYQQTPGQGLQFLFEYFSETQRNKGNFPGRFSGRQFSNSRSEMNVSTLELGDSALYLCASSFGAGMGPGELFFGEGSRLTVL.

This clonotype was counted only a few times. The chain has TRBV7-8 and TRBJ2-1, with TRBD2 matching 9 bases. J gave up 4 bases and V 3 bases, and 4 bases lay outside the gene matches. Germline CDR1 SGHVS, CDR2 FQNEAQ. The CDR3 is 15 amino acids. The CDR3 region has the DNA TGTGCCAGCAGCTTCATAGCGGGAGCGTACAATGAGCAGTTCTTC. Encoded protein: CASSFIAGAYNEQFF.

This clonotype turned up a few times. The chain is built from TRBV7-3 and TRBJ2-2, with TRBD1 matching 12 bases. The junction had 5 bases not matched to a gene; V was cut back by 4 bases and J by 8 bases. The CDR3 has 15 residues. The germline gives CDR1 SGHTA, CDR2 FQGTGA. CDR3 in DNA: TGTGCCAGCAGCTCGGGACAGGGGGCCAGTGGGGAGCTGTTTTTT. This sequence encodes CASSSGQGASGELFF.

The chain employs TRBV11-2 and TRBJ2-7; TRBD2 matches at 10 bases. V lost 0 bases to trimming and J lost 0 bases; unmatched junction nucleotides: 11. There are 19 residues in the CDR3. Germline lookup yields CDR1 SGHAT and CDR2 FQNNGV. The CDR3 nucleotides read TGTGCCAGCAGCTTAGATCTCGGGCTAGCGGGGGCCAACTCCTACGAGCAGTACTTC. This codes for CASSLDLGLAGANSYEQYF.

This chain links TRBV12-3 or TRBV12-4 with TRBJ2-5; TRBD2 matches 9 bases. V lost 4 bases to trimming and J lost 5 bases; unmatched junction nucleotides: 14. CDR3 length: 17 amino acids. As DNA, the CDR3 is TGTGCCAGCAGTTCTCCGCGGAGCGGGGGGCCGAGGGAGACCCAGTACTTC. It codes for CASSSPRSGGPRETQYF.

The chain has TRBV2 and TRBJ1-2; D call uncertain. The CDR3 contains 13 residues. Germline loops: CDR1 SNHLY, CDR2 FYNNEI. The ends were cut back, 4 bases at V and 6 bases at J, with 12 bases in the middle. The CDR3 is CASSAPLFDGYTF. In DNA form, the CDR3 reads TGTGCCAGCAGTGCCCCATTGTTCGATGGCTACACCTTC.

V and J are TRBV18 and TRBJ2-7, with 10 nucleotides matching TRBD1. The length of the CDR3 is 15 residues. Germline CDR1 and CDR2: KGHSH and LQKENI. After removal of 3 bases from V and 5 bases from J, the junction contained 7 bases not matched to a gene. CDR3 loop: CASSPDRGLVHEQYF. For the CDR3, the DNA is TGTGCCAGCTCACCCGACAGGGGGCTAGTCCACGAGCAGTACTTC.

This clonotype has more than one count but fewer than ten. The chain links TRBV24-1 to TRBJ2-2, with 9 nucleotides matching TRBD1. The V segment lost 3 bases and the J segment 7 bases; nucleotides outside the gene matches: 5. Germline V gene sequence: CDR1 KGHDR, CDR2 SFDVKD. This CDR3 contains 15 residues. As DNA, the CDR3 is TGTGCCACCAGTGATCCGGGGACAGGGTTCGGGGAGCTGTTTTTT. Its protein is CATSDPGTGFGELFF.

The chain's CDR3 is CASSHLGLAGGQTYNEQFF. CDR3 DNA sequence: TGTGCCAGCAGCCACCTGGGACTAGCGGGGGGACAAACCTACAATGAGCAGTTCTTC. The genes are TRBV4-2 and TRBJ2-1; 15 bases align to TRBD2. This CDR3 is built from 19 residues. Germline V CDR1 and CDR2: LGHNA, YNFKEQ. V was clipped by 3 bases and J by 2 bases; unmatched bases: 8.

A few counts support this clonotype. This sequence joins TRBV20-1 and TRBJ2-7; D possibly corresponds to TRBD1 (6 bases). This CDR3 has 13 amino acids. The germline V gene encodes CDR1 DFQATT and CDR2 SNEGSKA (reference sequence). The germline V and J ends were trimmed by 7 bases and 1 base, with 14 bases remaining between them. CDR3 coding DNA: TGCAGTGTTATGAACAGGGATTCCTACGAGCAGTACTTC. It is translated as CSVMNRDSYEQYF.

The chain is built from TRBV18 and TRBJ1-2; D is unresolved. Trimming took off 1 base at V and 2 bases at J, with 17 bases between the two ends. This CDR3 has 17 residues. Germline assignment: CDR1 KGHSH and CDR2 LQKENI. CDR3 nucleotide sequence: TGTGCCAGCTCACCACTGACATTCGGACCTGAGAACTATGGCTACACCTTC. Protein sequence: CASSPLTFGPENYGYTF.

This clonotype came up a few times. The genes are TRBV28 and TRBJ2-3; 9 bases align to TRBD2. From germline, CDR1 is MDHEN and CDR2 SYDVKM. CDR3 length equals 17 residues. Trimming removed 5 bases from V and 6 bases from J; junction bases left unmatched: 15. CDR3 in DNA: TGTGCCAGCAGTCAACAGCGGCTAGCGGGATTGGGGGATACGCAGTATTTT. Encoded protein: CASSQQRLAGLGDTQYF.

The V and J genes are TRBV4-2 and TRBJ2-5, with 10 bases aligning to TRBD1. CDR1 is LGHNA, CDR2 YNFKEQ, per germline. The CDR3 is 17 residues long. V lost 4 bases and J lost 2; bases outside the gene matches: 10. This chain's CDR3 is CASSPEDRGIFQETQYF. CDR3 in DNA: TGTGCCAGCAGCCCTGAGGACAGGGGGATCTTTCAAGAGACCCAGTACTTC.

This chain uses TRBV5-1 with TRBJ2-1, with 7 bases fitting TRBD1. CDR3 length: 18 residues. Germline V gene data show CDR1 as SGHRS and CDR2 as YFSETQ. V dropped 1 base and J dropped 6; count of bases not matched to a gene: 16. CDR3 in amino acids: CASSLLTGVRLTTNEQFF. The CDR3 nucleotides are TGCGCCAGCAGCTTGCTAACAGGGGTCCGACTGACTACCAATGAGCAGTTCTTC.

The V and J genes are TRBV9 and TRBJ1-5; D call uncertain. Trimming left V 0 bases short and J 4 bases short, with 5 bases between. Germline CDR1 reads SGDLS; CDR2 reads YYNGEE. This CDR3 is 13 amino acids long. The CDR3 sequence: CASSVGQNQPQHF. CDR3 DNA: TGTGCCAGCAGCGTAGGGCAGAATCAGCCCCAGCATTTT.

This chain connects TRBV5-1 to TRBJ2-4; unclear D gene. Per germline, CDR1 SGHRS and CDR2 YFSETQ. The CDR3 length is 12 residues. Trimming pared 0 bases from V and 7 bases from J, leaving 5 bases between. As DNA, the CDR3 is TGCGCCAGCAGCTTGGAGGGCAACATTCAGTACTTC. This encodes CASSLEGNIQYF.

This clonotype was counted between two and nine times. The germline gene is not matched at one end of the junction; a read error may be the cause. In DNA form, the CDR3 reads TGCAGCGTTCAAGACGGGACCGCCCCTTCTGAGCAGTTCTTC. It yields the protein CSVQDGTAPSEQFF. J is TRBJ2-1 and V is TRBV29-1; D may be TRBD1 or TRBD2 (5 bases each). The CDR3 extends over 14 amino acids. CDR1 and CDR2 from the germline V gene are SQVTM and ANQGSEA.

The gene calls are TRBV6-2 or TRBV6-3 and TRBJ2-2; weak D call: TRBD2 (5 bases). CDR3 size: 17 residues. Germline V CDR1 and CDR2: MNHEY, SVGEGT. V dropped 2 bases and J dropped 2 bases, with 15 bases sitting between them. The CDR3 bases are TGTGCCAGCAGTTACGACCCCGTGGACTCAAACACCGGGGAGCTGTTTTTT. It is translated as CASSYDPVDSNTGELFF.